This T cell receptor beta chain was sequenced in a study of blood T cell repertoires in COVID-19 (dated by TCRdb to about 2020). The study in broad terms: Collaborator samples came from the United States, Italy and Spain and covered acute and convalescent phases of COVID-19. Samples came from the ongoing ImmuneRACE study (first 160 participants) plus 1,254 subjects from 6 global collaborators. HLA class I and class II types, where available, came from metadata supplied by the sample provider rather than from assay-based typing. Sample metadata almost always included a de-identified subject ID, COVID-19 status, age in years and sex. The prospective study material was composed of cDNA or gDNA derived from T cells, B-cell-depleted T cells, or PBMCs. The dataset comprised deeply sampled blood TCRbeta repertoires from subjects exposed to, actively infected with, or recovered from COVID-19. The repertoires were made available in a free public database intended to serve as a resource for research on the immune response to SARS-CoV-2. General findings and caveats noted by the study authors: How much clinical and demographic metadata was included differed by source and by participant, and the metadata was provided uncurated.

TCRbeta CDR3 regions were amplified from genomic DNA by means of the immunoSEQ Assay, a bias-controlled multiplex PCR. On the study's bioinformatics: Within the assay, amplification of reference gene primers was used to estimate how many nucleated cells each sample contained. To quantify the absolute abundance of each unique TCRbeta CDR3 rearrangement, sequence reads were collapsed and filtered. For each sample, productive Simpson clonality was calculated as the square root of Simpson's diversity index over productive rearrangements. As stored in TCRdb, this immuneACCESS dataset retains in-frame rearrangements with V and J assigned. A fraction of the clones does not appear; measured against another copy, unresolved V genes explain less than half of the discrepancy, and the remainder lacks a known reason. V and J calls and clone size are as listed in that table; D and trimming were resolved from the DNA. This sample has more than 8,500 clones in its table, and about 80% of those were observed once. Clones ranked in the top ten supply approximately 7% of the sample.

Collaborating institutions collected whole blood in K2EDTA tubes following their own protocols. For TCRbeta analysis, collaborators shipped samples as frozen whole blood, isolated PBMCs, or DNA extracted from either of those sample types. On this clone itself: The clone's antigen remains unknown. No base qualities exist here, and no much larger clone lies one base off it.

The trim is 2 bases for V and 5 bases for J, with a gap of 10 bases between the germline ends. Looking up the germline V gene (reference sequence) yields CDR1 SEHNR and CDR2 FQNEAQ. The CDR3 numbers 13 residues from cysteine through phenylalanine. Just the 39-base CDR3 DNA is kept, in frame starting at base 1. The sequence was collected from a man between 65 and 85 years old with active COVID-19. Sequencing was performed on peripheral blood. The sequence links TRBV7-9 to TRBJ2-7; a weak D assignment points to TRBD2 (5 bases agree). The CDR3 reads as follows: CASSLKGSNEQYF. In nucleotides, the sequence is TGTGCCAGCAGCTTAAAAGGGAGCAACGAGCAGTACTTC.